The 29 T cell receptor beta chains below all came from one sample that was sequenced in a study of tissue T cells after allogeneic stem cell transplantation. Clones were read by immunoSEQ multiplex PCR, and TCRdb kept only the in-frame ones, dropping some. This sample has some 8,000 clones, with over 45% found just once. Time point given: mouse harvest day 7 after allogeneic transplant. The graft held 10^6 splenic CD5+ T cells and 10^7 T-cell-depleted bone marrow cells. The sample was gut tissue. The receptors stem from a female BALB/c mouse given C57BL/6 T cells with graft-versus-host disease after an allogeneic hematopoietic cell transplant.

As regards this clone: The gene names here belong to mouse. The CDR3 is cut off 1 residue early in the read; its end comes from the germline J gene. The chain combines TRBV24 with TRBJ1-2, with a tentative D call TRBD1 (5 bases). The V end was cut by 4 bases, the J end by 4 bases, with 7 bases between. The CDR3 contains 12 residues. In germline, CDR1 is KGHTA, CDR2 FRNEEI. The CDR3 is CASSPGLSDYTF. CDR3 DNA (partial): TGTGCCAGCAGTCCGGGGCTCTCCGACTACACC.

This clone was detected only once. The listed genes are named as in mouse. The CDR3 goes on 1 residue after the read ends, and that part is filled in from the germline J gene. This sequence joins TRBV12-1 and TRBJ2-1; no firm D call. The germline CDR1 and CDR2 sequences are SGHSN and HYEKVE. V lost 5 bases and J lost 0, with 7 bases in between. The CDR3 covers 13 residues. The covered CDR3 bases are TGTGCCAGCTTGGGTTTTAACTATGCTGAGCAGTTC. This encodes CASLGFNYAEQF. The whole CDR3 region reads CASLGFNYAEQFF.

This clone was counted a few times. The listed genes are named as in mouse. The read comes to an end 1 residue before the CDR3 does, leaving the germline J gene to fill in the end. The gene calls are TRBV23 and TRBJ2-5; the listed D gene, TRBD2, was not tested against the DNA. CDR3 length: 13 amino acids. CDR1 and CDR2 from the germline V gene are KGHTA and FQNQQP. The CDR3 here is CSSSQSVWDTQYF. The sequenced CDR3 bases are TGCTCCAGCAGTCAATCAGTCTGGGACACCCAGTAC.

To note about this clone: Gene names denote mouse genes. The read terminates 1 residue ahead of where the CDR3 ends, so the germline J gene completes it. The rearrangement joins TRBV3 to TRBJ2-7; D not certain. This CDR3 comprises 12 residues. In germline, CDR1 is SNHLY, CDR2 FYNGKV (reference sequence). Trimming took off 3 bases at V and 4 bases at J, with 7 bases between the two ends. The part of the CDR3 DNA that was read is TGTGCCAGCAGCTTTGGAGTATATGAACAGTAC. Amino acid sequence: CASSFGVYEQY. The full CDR3 protein reads CASSFGVYEQYF.

A word on this clone: The genes are named according to mouse. The CDR3 end lies 1 residue beyond the end of the read and is filled in from the germline J gene. The rearrangement uses TRBV13-2 and TRBJ2-7, with D perhaps TRBD1 (5 bases). This CDR3 comprises 13 residues. The germline gives CDR1 NNHNN, CDR2 SYGAGS (reference sequence). V was cut by 2 bases and J by 0 bases, with 6 bases left in between. CDR3 DNA (partial): TGTGCCAGCGGTGAGGACAACTCCTATGAACAGTAC. The encoded protein is CASGEDNSYEQY. The full CDR3 protein reads CASGEDNSYEQYF.

A note on this clone: The listed genes are named as in mouse. The read stops 1 residue short of the end of the CDR3; the missing end is completed from the germline J gene. The rearrangement joins TRBV31 to TRBJ2-5; D possibly corresponds to TRBD2 (6 bases). The CDR3 length is 11 residues. V was shortened by 5 bases and J by 3 bases, with 6 bases between the two germline ends. Germline loops: CDR1 GKSSPN, CDR2 SITVG. The CDR3 DNA, read in part, is TGTGCCTGGTGGGGGCAAGACACCCAGTAC. This sequence encodes CAWWGQDTQY. The entire CDR3 is CAWWGQDTQYF.

Concerning this clone itself: The genes are named according to mouse. Read data end 1 residue before the CDR3 end; the end is taken from the germline J gene. The chain joins TRBV16 to TRBJ1-1, with unresolved D. Germline V CDR1 and CDR2: SGHSA, FRNQAP. Between the trimmed V and J ends, which lost 3 bases and 0 bases, there was a span of 5 bases. The CDR3 runs to 13 residues. The CDR3 bases that were read are TGTGCAAGCAGCTTTACAGCAAACACAGAAGTCTTC. This translates into CASSFTANTEVF. The whole CDR3 sequence reads CASSFTANTEVFF.

This clone occurred a few times. Gene names are the mouse ones. The read gets to within 1 residue of the CDR3 end, and the germline J gene fills in the rest. V and J are TRBV31 and TRBJ1-2, with 9 bases identical to TRBD1. Germline V CDR1 and CDR2: GKSSPN, SITVG. With V trimmed by 1 base and J by 5 bases, 2 bases remained unmatched. The CDR3 spans 13 residues. The CDR3 DNA, read in part, is TGTGCCTGGAGTCGGGGACAGGGATCCGACTACACC. It encodes CAWSRGQGSDYT. The CDR3, in full, reads CAWSRGQGSDYTF. The full variable domain, in which reference TRBV31 and TRBJ1-2 provide the parts outside the CDR3, is AQTIHQWPVAEIKAVGSPLSLGCTIKGKSSPNLYWYWQATGGTLQQLFYSITVGQVESVVQLNLSASRPKDDQFILSTEKLLLSHSGFYLCAWSRGQGSDYTFGSGTRLLVI.

This clone is medium-sized within its sample. Mouse gene names apply. The read halts 1 residue ahead of the CDR3 end, with the missing end drawn from the germline J gene. The J gene is TRBJ1-3, the V gene TRBV29, with TRBD1 as a possible D gene (5 bases). The length of the CDR3 is 12 residues. The V gene's germline CDR1 is MSHET and CDR2 SYDVDS. V gave up 11 bases and J gave up 1 base, with 9 bases separating them. The CDR3 DNA, read in part, is TGTGCTGCAGGGCAATCTGGAAATACGCTCTAT. It specifies CAAGQSGNTLY. The CDR3 in full is CAAGQSGNTLYF.

In the case of this clone: Genes here carry mouse names. The read terminates 1 residue before the CDR3 end, so the remaining end is supplied by the germline J gene. The rearrangement joins TRBV15 to TRBJ2-3, with a weak D call TRBD2 (5 bases). Germline CDR1 is SGHND and CDR2 is FRSKSL. The CDR3 is made up of 14 amino acids. The V gene lost 3 bases and the J gene lost 0 bases, with 7 bases spanning the gap. The sequenced CDR3 bases are TGTGCCAGCAGTTTGACTGTTAGTGCAGAAACGCTGTAT. Translated: CASSLTVSAETLY. The entire CDR3 protein is CASSLTVSAETLYF.

Worth noting for this clone: The genes are named according to mouse. The read terminates 1 residue ahead of where the CDR3 ends, so the germline J gene completes it. This chain connects TRBV3 to TRBJ2-5; the D is unclear. V dropped 4 bases and J dropped 3 bases, with 8 bases sitting between them. Germline V gene lookup returns CDR1 SNHLY and CDR2 FYNGKV (reference sequence). CDR3 length equals 13 residues. The CDR3 loop reads CASSSRGQDTQYF. Partial CDR3 DNA: TGTGCCAGCAGCTCTCGGGGACAAGACACCCAGTAC.

As concerns this clone: Any gene name here is a mouse gene name. The read halts 1 residue ahead of the CDR3 end, with the missing end drawn from the germline J gene. The V and J genes are TRBV26 and TRBJ1-2, with 7 positions matching TRBD1. The CDR3 totals 13 residues. V was pared by 5 bases and J by 2 bases, with 2 bases of the junction left unmatched. Germline V gene lookup returns CDR1 KGHPV and CDR2 FQNQEV (reference sequence). This CDR3 is CASSKGQNSDYTF. The DNA read from the CDR3 is TGTGCCAGCAGTAAGGGACAGAACTCCGACTACACC.

Of note for this clone: Germline and genes here are mouse. The CDR3 is cut off 1 residue early in the read; its end comes from the germline J gene. The V and J genes are TRBV26 and TRBJ2-7, with TRBD2 matching over 7 bases. The CDR3 has 15 amino acids. Trimming at V came to 5 bases and at J to 0 bases, leaving 7 bases not matched to a gene. From germline, CDR1 is KGHPV and CDR2 FQNQEV (reference sequence). CDR3 bases read: TGTGCCAGCAGTGATCGGGGGGGGAGCTCCTATGAACAGTAC. Its translation is CASSDRGGSSYEQY. The CDR3 as a whole reads CASSDRGGSSYEQYF.

A note on this clone: The genes are named according to mouse. The read ends 1 residue early relative to the CDR3; the germline J gene fills the gap. The chain recombines TRBV29 with TRBJ2-5, with 7 bases that match TRBD1. The CDR3 extends over 13 amino acids. V lost 5 bases, J lost 2 bases, and 1 base stayed unmatched. Germline CDR1 is MSHET and CDR2 is SYDVDS. The sequenced part of the CDR3 DNA is TGTGCTAGCAGTCAGGGGGTCCAAGACACCCAGTAC. Residues: CASSQGVQDTQY. The full CDR3 protein reads CASSQGVQDTQYF.

With regard to this clone: Gene names refer to mouse genes. The CDR3 spells CASSLSGGNTGQLYF. Partial CDR3 DNA: TGTGCCAGCAGTCTGTCGGGGGGAAACACCGGGCAGCTCTAC. The chain couples TRBV26 to TRBJ2-2, with a tentative D call TRBD2 (6 bases). The read falls 1 residue short of the CDR3 end, and the missing part is taken from the germline J gene. CDR1 KGHPV and CDR2 FQNQEV come from the germline V gene (reference sequence). The ends were cut back, 0 bases at V and 1 base at J, with 6 bases in the middle. There are 15 residues in the CDR3.

About this clone: Here the gene names and germline are mouse. The read ends 1 residue early relative to the CDR3; the germline J gene fills the gap. The chain is built from TRBV26 and TRBJ2-1; 12 nucleotides align to TRBD2. Germline CDR1 reads KGHPV; CDR2 reads FQNQEV (reference sequence). V lost 4 bases to trimming and J lost 2 bases; unmatched junction nucleotides: 6. CDR3 size: 17 residues. The sequenced CDR3 bases are TGTGCCAGCAGTCCTAGACTGGGGGGGCAGGACTATGCTGAGCAGTTC. This sequence encodes CASSPRLGGQDYAEQF. The CDR3, in full, reads CASSPRLGGQDYAEQFF.

This clone was recorded a few times. Mouse names are used for the genes. The read ends 1 residue shy of where the CDR3 ends; the end is completed using the germline J gene. The genes are TRBV26 and TRBJ2-7; a weak D match, TRBD1 (6 bases). Trimming left V 0 bases short and J 7 bases short, with 10 bases between. The germline CDR1 and CDR2 sequences are KGHPV and FQNQEV (reference sequence). The CDR3 is 13 residues long. The part of the CDR3 DNA that was read is TGTGCCAGCAGTCTGTCTCAGGGGAGGGAACAGTAC. Amino acid sequence: CASSLSQGREQY. The whole CDR3 protein reads CASSLSQGREQYF. The full variable domain, completed using reference TRBV26 and TRBJ2-7, is NSKVIQTPRYLVKGQGQKAKMRCIPEKGHPVVFWYQQNKNNEFKFLINFQNQEVLQQIDMTEKRFSAECPSNSPCSLEIQSSEAGDSALYLCASSLSQGREQYFGPGTRLTVL.

This clone was seen more than once but under ten times. Gene names are mouse gene names. From the germline J gene comes the end of the CDR3, since the read stops 1 residue before it. The chain is built from TRBV5 and TRBJ2-4; D is ambiguous. Germline V gene data show CDR1 as LGHNA and CDR2 as YNLKQL (reference sequence). Trimming pared 0 bases from V and 0 bases from J, leaving 4 bases between. The CDR3 sequence is 14 residues long. CDR3 protein: CASSQDNSQNTLYF. The CDR3 bases that were read are TGTGCCAGCAGCCAAGACAATAGTCAAAACACCTTGTAC.

This clone was seen a handful of times. Mouse names are used for the genes. The read halts 1 residue ahead of the CDR3 end, with the missing end drawn from the germline J gene. V and J are TRBV15 and TRBJ1-2; no firm D call. V dropped 1 base and J dropped 0 bases, with 6 bases sitting between them. This CDR3 is built from 14 residues. Germline CDR1 is SGHND and CDR2 is FRSKSL. The covered CDR3 bases are TGTGCCAGCAGTTTAGGGACTGCAAACTCCGACTACACC. Translating gives CASSLGTANSDYT. The entire CDR3 reads CASSLGTANSDYTF.

This clone was seen only once. The gene names here belong to mouse. With the read ending 1 residue before the CDR3 end, the germline J gene is used to fill in that end. The genes are TRBV26 and TRBJ2-3, with TRBD2 identical over 8 bases. CDR1 and CDR2 from the germline V gene are KGHPV and FQNQEV (reference sequence). The CDR3 spans 15 residues. The trim removed 3 bases at V and 1 base at J, leaving 3 bases unmatched. The covered CDR3 bases are TGTGCCAGCAGTCTAATACTGGGGGGTGCAGAAACGCTGTAT. Translating gives CASSLILGGAETLY. In full, the CDR3 reads CASSLILGGAETLYF.

Of note for this clone: Gene names and germline refer to mouse. CDR3 amino acids: CASSLGGLGVYAEQFF. CDR3 DNA, as far as it was read: TGTGCCAGCAGTTTAGGGGGACTGGGGGTTTATGCTGAGCAGTTC. The chain carries TRBV15 and TRBJ2-1; 11 positions agree with TRBD2. The read terminates 1 residue ahead of where the CDR3 ends, so the germline J gene completes it. The CDR3 spans 16 residues. With 1 base clipped from V and 4 bases from J, the junction kept 3 bases outside the gene matches. Germline CDR1 and CDR2: SGHND and FRSKSL.

This clone was detected a few times. Mouse germline and gene names are used. Coverage ceases 1 residue before the CDR3 finishes, and the germline J gene fills in the end. V usage is TRBV14 and J usage is TRBJ1-1; 10 nucleotides line up with TRBD1. The CDR3 sequence is 14 residues long. CDR1 is SGHDT, CDR2 FRDEAV, per germline. With 4 bases clipped from V and 3 bases from J, the junction kept 3 bases outside the gene matches. The CDR3 spells CASSDRGRDTEVFF. The covered CDR3 bases are TGTGCCAGCAGTGACAGGGGGCGCGACACAGAAGTCTTC. Together with reference TRBV14 and TRBJ1-1, the CDR3 gives the full variable domain: EAGVTQSPRYAVLQEGQAVSFWCDPISGHDTLYWYQQPRDQGPQLLVYFRDEAVIDNSQLPSDRFSAVRPKGTNSTLKIQSAKQGDTATYLCASSDRGRDTEVFFGKGTRLTVV.

In the case of this clone: The genes are named according to mouse. The CDR3 bases that were read are TGTGCAAGCAGCTTAGAGGGGGTTGAACAGTAC. Translation: CASSLEGVEQY. The full CDR3 sequence reads CASSLEGVEQYF. V is TRBV16 and J is TRBJ2-7, with D perhaps assigned TRBD1 or TRBD2 (5 bases each). The read terminates 1 residue before the CDR3 end, so the remaining end is supplied by the germline J gene. The V gene's germline CDR1 is SGHSA and CDR2 FRNQAP. V lost 0 bases to trimming and J lost 6 bases, with 6 bases between them. The CDR3 length is 12 residues.

A remark on this clone: Gene names follow the mouse nomenclature. From the germline J gene comes the end of the CDR3, since the read stops 1 residue before it. The J gene is TRBJ2-1, the V gene TRBV3; 9 bases fit TRBD2. The CDR3 totals 15 residues. Germline assignment: CDR1 SNHLY and CDR2 FYNGKV (reference sequence). V gave up 5 bases and J gave up 3 bases; unmatched junction bases: 5. CDR3 bases read: TGTGCCAGCAGCCCCCTTGGGGGGGCCTATGCTGAGCAGTTC. Protein sequence: CASSPLGGAYAEQF. The whole CDR3 is CASSPLGGAYAEQFF.

In the case of this clone: The genes and germline here are from mouse. The DNA read from the CDR3 is TGTGCCAGCTCGGGCCCGGCCTATAATTCGCCCCTCTAC. Encoded protein: CASSGPAYNSPLY. The entire CDR3 is CASSGPAYNSPLYF. The chain carries TRBV26 and TRBJ1-6; D call uncertain. The CDR3 end is not reached by the read, which stops 1 residue before it; the germline J gene fills it in. TRBJ1-6 is annotated as an ORF whose role is uncertain. This CDR3 is built from 14 residues. The V end lost 8 bases, the J end lost 2 bases, and 10 bases lay between the germline ends. Germline V CDR1 and CDR2: KGHPV, FQNQEV (reference sequence).

As concerns this clone: Gene and germline names: mouse. This CDR3 reads CASSDIANTGQLYF. CDR3 DNA, as far as it was read: TGTGCCAGCAGCGACATCGCAAACACCGGGCAGCTCTAC. The V call is TRBV19, the J call TRBJ2-2; no clear D gene. Coverage ceases 1 residue before the CDR3 finishes, and the germline J gene fills in the end. Deletions cut 5 bases from V and 0 bases from J, with 8 bases between. Germline CDR1 reads FNHDT; CDR2 reads SITEND (reference sequence). The CDR3 has 14 amino acids.

By its share, this clone is medium-sized. Mouse gene names and germline throughout. The CDR3 goes on 1 residue after the read ends, and that part is filled in from the germline J gene. The chain uses TRBV16 and TRBJ2-7; D remains unclear. The germline CDR1 and CDR2 sequences are SGHSA and FRNQAP. This CDR3 has 13 amino acids. V was shortened by 0 bases and J by 4 bases, with 7 bases between the two germline ends. The CDR3 loop is CASSLEGRYEQYF. The covered CDR3 bases are TGTGCAAGCAGCTTAGAGGGCAGGTATGAACAGTAC.

As to this clone: Gene names are mouse gene names. The CDR3 is cut off 1 residue early in the read; its end comes from the germline J gene. The chain couples TRBV20 to TRBJ2-2; D is unclear. The CDR3 has 14 residues. Per germline, CDR1 GFQATS and CDR2 STVNSAI. V was pared by 0 bases and J by 0 bases, with 5 bases between. CDR3 residues: CGARDQTNTGQLYF. Incomplete CDR3 DNA: TGTGGTGCTAGGGATCAGACAAACACCGGGCAGCTCTAC.

Details on this clone: The germline and genes are mouse ones. The CDR3 extends 1 residue past the end of the read, so its final part is completed from the germline J gene. The genes are TRBV15 and TRBJ2-1; 11 nucleotides align to TRBD2. From germline, CDR1 is SGHND and CDR2 FRSKSL. V dropped 1 base and J dropped 4; count of bases not matched to a gene: 0. This CDR3 spans 15 amino acids. The covered CDR3 bases are TGTGCCAGCAGTTTAGGGGACTGGGGGTATGCTGAGCAGTTC. The encoded protein is CASSLGDWGYAEQF. The whole CDR3 reads CASSLGDWGYAEQFF.